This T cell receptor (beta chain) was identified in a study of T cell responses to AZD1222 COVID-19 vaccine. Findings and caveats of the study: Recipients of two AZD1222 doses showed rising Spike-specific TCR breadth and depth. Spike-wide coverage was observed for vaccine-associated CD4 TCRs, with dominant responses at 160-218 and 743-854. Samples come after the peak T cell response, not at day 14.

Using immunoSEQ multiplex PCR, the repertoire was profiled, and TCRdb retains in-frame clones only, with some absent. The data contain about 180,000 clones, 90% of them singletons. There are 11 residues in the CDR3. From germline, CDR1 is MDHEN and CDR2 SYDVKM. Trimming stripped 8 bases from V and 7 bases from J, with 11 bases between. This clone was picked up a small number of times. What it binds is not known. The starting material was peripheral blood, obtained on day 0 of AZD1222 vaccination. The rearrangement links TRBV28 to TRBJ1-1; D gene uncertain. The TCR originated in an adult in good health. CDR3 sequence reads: CASSTSLEAFF. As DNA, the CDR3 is TGTGCCAGCTCAACATCTCTTGAAGCTTTCTTT.